This TCR beta chain was retrieved from a study of T cell repertoires in cytomegalovirus infection. Study context: It can be stated that public TCR beta signatures indicated CMV infection as well as a matching HLA type.

TCRdb analysed the reads with MiXCR anew, one entry per CDR3 protein. The top ten clones hold around an eighth of a sample with hundreds of thousands of distinct CDR3 sequences, around 32% of them seen once. Germline V gene lookup returns CDR1 LNHDA and CDR2 SQIVND (reference sequence). The CDR3 runs to 15 residues. V was pared by 5 bases and J by 2 bases, with 5 bases of the junction left unmatched. About this clonotype itself: Its antigen remains unidentified.

The TCR originated in a human donor in good health (CMV status not recorded). Some clones in this sample may be carry-over from other donors' samples. The chain links TRBV19 to TRBJ2-3; 9 bases are shared with TRBD2. This specimen was cultured CD8+ T cells from PBMCs, taken from culture after CMV antigen stimulation. CDR3 nucleotides: TGTGCCAGTAGTGGGACTAGCTCCGCCACAGATACGCAGTATTTT. It translates to CASSGTSSATDTQYF.